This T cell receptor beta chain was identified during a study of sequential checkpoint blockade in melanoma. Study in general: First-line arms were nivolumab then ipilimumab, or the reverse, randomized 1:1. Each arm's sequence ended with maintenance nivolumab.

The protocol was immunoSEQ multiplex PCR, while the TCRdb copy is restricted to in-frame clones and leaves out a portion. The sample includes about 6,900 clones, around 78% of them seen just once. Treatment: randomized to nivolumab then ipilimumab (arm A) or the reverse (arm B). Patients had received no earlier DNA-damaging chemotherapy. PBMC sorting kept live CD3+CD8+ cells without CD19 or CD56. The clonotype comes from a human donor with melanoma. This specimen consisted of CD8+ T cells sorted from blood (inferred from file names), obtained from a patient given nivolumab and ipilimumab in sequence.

CDR3 sequence (DNA): TGTGCCAGCAGCTTAAGCTGGACAGGGGACGAGCAGTACTTC. This encodes CASSLSWTGDEQYF. The chain joins TRBV11-2 to TRBJ2-7; 9 positions match TRBD1. CDR3 length equals 14 residues. The V and J ends lost 2 bases and 5 bases, in that order; junction bases with no gene match: 4. Per the germline V gene, CDR1 is SGHAT and CDR2 is FQNNGV.